This T cell receptor (beta chain) was profiled in a study of shared clonotypes between healthy human individuals. Broader study findings: The small donor group covered limited genetic and exposure diversity.

Germline CDR1 SGHRS, CDR2 YFSETQ. CDR3 length: 15 residues. Trimming removed 0 bases at V and 0 bases at J, with 9 bases between. Regarding this clone: What it binds is unknown. Other DNA sequences within the sample encode an identical CDR3.

The protocol was immunoSEQ multiplex PCR, while the TCRdb copy is restricted to in-frame clones and leaves out a portion. The profile covers roughly 2.5 million clones, with around 90% appearing a single time and about 0.13% taken by the ten largest. Source material: naive CD4+ T cells sorted from blood. Subset given: CD45RA+ positively selected. The sequence came from a man younger than 35 in good health. This chain uses TRBV5-1 with TRBJ1-1, with D hard to call. The CDR3 sequence: CASSLEGGMNTEAFF. CDR3 bases: TGCGCCAGCAGCTTGGAGGGCGGGATGAACACTGAAGCTTTCTTT. Combining the CDR3 with reference TRBV5-1 and TRBJ1-1 gives the whole variable domain KAGVTQTPRYLIKTRGQQVTLSCSPISGHRSVSWYQQTPGQGLQFLFEYFSETQRNKGNFPGRFSGRQFSNSRSEMNVSTLELGDSALYLCASSLEGGMNTEAFFGQGTRLTVV.